Presented here are 11 T cell receptor beta chains from one specimen sequenced in a study of OX40 agonist ivuxolimab in advanced cancers. Measured with immunoSEQ multiplex PCR; TCRdb has only the in-frame clones, and not every one. The repertoire has some 77,000 clones, about nine tenths of them found once; the top ten carry 6.2%. The sample consisted of CD4+ or CD8+ T cells sorted from blood, taken in a trial of the OX40 agonist ivuxolimab. These receptor sequences come from an adult with an advanced solid tumor such as melanoma, head and neck, liver or kidney cancer.

The chain links TRBV27 to TRBJ1-1; no definite D call. This CDR3 comprises 15 residues. Germline V gene sequence: CDR1 MNHEY, CDR2 SMNVEV (reference sequence). V was clipped by 7 bases and J by 0 bases, with 15 bases between them. CDR3 sequence: CASNFGYRVNTEAFF. CDR3 DNA: TGTGCCAGCAATTTTGGGTACAGAGTGAACACTGAAGCTTTCTTT.

This chain connects TRBV6-6 to TRBJ2-7; a possible D gene is TRBD2 (6 bases). The CDR3 loop spans 11 amino acids. Looked up from germline, CDR1 is MNHNY and CDR2 is SVGAGI (reference sequence). V gave up 10 bases and J gave up 4 bases, with 11 bases separating them. CDR3 coding DNA: TGTGCCACTAGCGACCAATACGAGCAGTACTTC. Amino acid sequence: CATSDQYEQYF.

This clone is medium-sized. The chain is built from TRBV5-4 and TRBJ1-1; TRBD1 matches at 8 bases. V dropped 4 bases and J dropped 7; count of bases not matched to a gene: 12. CDR1 SGHNT and CDR2 YYREEE come from the germline V gene (reference sequence). The CDR3 totals 15 residues. CDR3 coding DNA: TGTGCCAGCAGCCGCGGGCAACAGGGGGGAGATGAAGCTTTCTTT. Its translation is CASSRGQQGGDEAFF.

The CDR3 nucleotides are TGTGCCAGCAGCTTGGGGGACGCTAAAGAGACCCAGTACTTC. Amino acids: CASSLGDAKETQYF. V usage is TRBV5-5 and J usage is TRBJ2-5; D is perhaps TRBD1 or TRBD2 (5 bases each). Trimming pared 0 bases from V and 3 bases from J, leaving 9 bases between. This CDR3 is 14 amino acids long. In germline, CDR1 is SGHKS, CDR2 YYEKEE (reference sequence). Looking up the rest from reference TRBV5-5 and TRBJ2-5 gives the full variable domain: DAGVTQSPTHLIKTRGQQVTLRCSPISGHKSVSWYQQVLGQGPQFIFQYYEKEERGRGNFPDRFSARQFPNYSSELNVNALLLGDSALYLCASSLGDAKETQYFGPGTRLLVL.

This chain links TRBV30 with TRBJ1-4; D possibly corresponds to TRBD1 (6 bases). The length of the CDR3 is 14 residues. The ends were cut back, 1 base at V and 5 bases at J, with 11 bases in the middle. Germline CDR1 reads GTSNPN; CDR2 reads SVGIG (reference sequence). This CDR3 reads CAWSGGGLNEKLFF. The CDR3 bases are TGTGCCTGGAGTGGAGGGGGGTTAAATGAAAAACTGTTTTTT.

The chain combines TRBV5-1 with TRBJ2-6, with 9 bases lining up with TRBD1. The ends lost 7 bases at V and 2 bases at J; junction bases unmatched: 1. Germline loops: CDR1 SGHRS, CDR2 YFSETQ. CDR3 length: 14 amino acids. The CDR3, as DNA: TGCGCCAGCCACAGGGGGCCTGGGGCCAACGTCCTGACTTTC. This gives the protein CASHRGPGANVLTF.

The chain is built from TRBV6-1 and TRBJ2-7, with 9 positions matching TRBD2. After removal of 0 bases from V and 5 bases from J, the junction contained 5 bases not matched to a gene. CDR1 MNHNS and CDR2 SASEGT come from the germline V gene. The CDR3 runs 15 residues. The CDR3 sequence is CASSEASRGGHEQYF. CDR3 nucleotide sequence: TGTGCCAGCAGTGAAGCATCGCGGGGGGGCCACGAGCAGTACTTC.

The rearrangement joins TRBV7-2 to TRBJ1-1, with D possibly matching TRBD1 (5 bases). The germline gives CDR1 SGHTA, CDR2 FQGNSA. CDR3 length: 13 amino acids. Trimming stripped 6 bases from V and 4 bases from J, with 12 bases between. The CDR3 spells CASRPRDSTEAFF. In DNA form, the CDR3 reads TGTGCCAGCAGGCCCCGGGACTCCACTGAAGCTTTCTTT.

The chain joins TRBV6-1 to TRBJ1-2; D ambiguous. Germline-derived CDR1 and CDR2 are MNHNS and SASEGT. V was cut by 2 bases and J by 2 bases, with 0 bases left in between. The CDR3 totals 11 residues. The CDR3 sequence: CASSENYGYTF. The CDR3 nucleotides read TGTGCCAGCAGTGAAAACTATGGCTACACCTTC.

V gene TRBV18 combines with J gene TRBJ2-3, with no clear D. V lost 1 base and J 2 bases, leaving 4 bases between the germline ends. This CDR3 is built from 13 residues. Germline loops: CDR1 KGHSH, CDR2 LQKENI. The CDR3 sequence: CASSPRDTDTQYF. The CDR3 DNA reads as TGTGCCAGCTCACCACGGGACACAGATACGCAGTATTTT.

The rearrangement joins TRBV5-1 to TRBJ2-1, with D unresolved. There are 15 residues in the CDR3. V shed 4 bases and J shed 3 bases, with 14 bases lying between them. Germline-derived CDR1 and CDR2 are SGHRS and YFSETQ. The CDR3 DNA follows: TGCGCCAGCAGCGTAGACTTGGAGCGCTACAATGAGCAGTTCTTC. Its translation is CASSVDLERYNEQFF. Based on the CDR3 plus reference TRBV5-1 and TRBJ2-1, the full variable domain is KAGVTQTPRYLIKTRGQQVTLSCSPISGHRSVSWYQQTPGQGLQFLFEYFSETQRNKGNFPGRFSGRQFSNSRSEMNVSTLELGDSALYLCASSVDLERYNEQFFGPGTRLTVL.